The rows below give T cell receptor beta chains drawn from one sample of a study of T cell responses to AZD1222 COVID-19 vaccine. Profiled with immunoSEQ multiplex PCR; TCRdb holds only in-frame clones, not every one. The data show about 92,000 clones, over 75% seen once. This specimen consisted of peripheral blood, obtained on day 0 of AZD1222 vaccination. All receptors derive from an adult in good health. Each CDR3 is given with its conserved first and last residue. The D gene is left open where the match is weak. The listing skips clone size in some rows; elsewhere it reads once, few, many or a size class.

J gene,V gene,D gene,clone size,CDR3 protein,CDR3 DNA
TRBJ2-1,TRBV27,.,.,CASSLPSGGNNEQFF,TGTGCCAGCAGTTTACCCTCCGGGGGAAACAATGAGCAGTTCTTC
TRBJ1-3,TRBV2,.,.,CASREAGTRNTIYF,TGTGCCAGCAGGGAAGCCGGGACAAGAAACACCATATATTTT
TRBJ1-4,TRBV15,TRBD1,.,CATSRDRGNEKLFF,TGTGCCACCAGCAGAGACAGGGGGAATGAAAAACTGTTTTTT
TRBJ1-3,TRBV5-1,TRBD1,once,CASSFGQGASSGNTIYF,TGCGCCAGCAGCTTTGGACAGGGGGCCAGCTCTGGAAACACCATATATTTT
TRBJ2-7,TRBV2,TRBD2,once,CASSGIASGAYEQYF,TGTGCCAGCAGTGGGATCGCTAGCGGCGCCTACGAGCAGTACTTC
TRBJ2-1,TRBV9,.,.,CASSPPTVEQFF,TGTGCCAGCAGCCCTCCCACCGTAGAGCAGTTCTTC
TRBJ1-4,TRBV3-1/TRBV3-2,.,few,CASSQVVKGGREKLFF,TGTGCCAGCAGCCAAGTAGTGAAAGGGGGAAGAGAAAAACTGTTTTTT
TRBJ1-6,TRBV6-5,.,.,CASSPTARAPLHF,TGTGCCAGCAGTCCAACAGCGAGGGCACCCCTCCACTTT
TRBJ1-1,TRBV28,.,.,CASSLPPGWTFF,TGTGCCAGCAGTTTACCCCCAGGGTGGACTTTCTTT
TRBJ1-6,TRBV21-1,.,.,CASSKVAGSSPLHF,TGTGCCAGCAGCAAAGTTGCAGGGTCATCACCCCTCCACTTT
TRBJ2-3,TRBV5-6,.,.,CASSLAPRDTQYF,TGTGCCAGCAGCTTGGCCCCCCGAGATACGCAGTATTTT
TRBJ1-1,TRBV24-1,.,.,CATSDFIQGRGTEAFF,TGTGCCACCAGTGATTTCATACAGGGACGAGGGACTGAAGCTTTCTTT
TRBJ2-1,TRBV7-9,.,.,CASSSTRAPRGNEQFF,TGTGCCAGCAGCTCGACCCGGGCCCCCCGAGGGAATGAGCAGTTCTTC
TRBJ2-1,TRBV18,TRBD2,once,CASSPPGLAGGYRYNEQFF,TGTGCCAGCTCACCACCGGGACTAGCGGGGGGGTATCGGTACAATGAGCAGTTCTTC
TRBJ1-2,TRBV15,TRBD1,.,CATHSGQADRIGYTF,TGTGCCACACACTCGGGACAGGCCGATCGAATTGGCTACACCTTC
TRBJ1-1,TRBV6-5,.,.,CASSIDGNTEAFF,TGTGCCAGCAGTATTGACGGGAACACTGAAGCTTTCTTT
TRBJ1-2,TRBV6-5,.,.,CASTLTRGNYGYTF,TGTGCCAGCACCCTAACTCGGGGGAACTATGGCTACACCTTC
TRBJ1-2,TRBV5-1,TRBD1,.,CASSPAQGAQNYGYTF,TGCGCCAGCAGCCCGGCCCAGGGGGCACAGAACTATGGCTACACCTTC
TRBJ2-7,TRBV19,TRBD2,.,CASSDVAGVSYEQYF,TGTGCCAGTAGTGACGTCGCGGGAGTCTCCTACGAGCAGTACTTC
TRBJ1-5,TRBV18,.,.,CASSPPIGQASNQPQHF,TGTGCCAGCTCACCACCGATTGGGCAGGCGAGCAATCAGCCCCAGCATTTT
TRBJ2-5,TRBV7-8,.,.,CASSRDSAETQYF,TGTGCCAGCAGCCGAGACTCGGCTGAGACCCAGTACTTC
TRBJ2-7,TRBV11-1,TRBD2,.,CASSSQRGGTYEQYF,TGTGCCAGCAGCTCTCAGCGGGGGGGTACCTACGAGCAGTACTTC